Described below is a single T cell receptor beta chain sequence and its context. There is no known antigen for this receptor. The sample holds no much larger clone one base away, and base qualities are not on file. Each collaborating institution followed its own protocols to collect whole blood in K2EDTA tubes. For TCRbeta analysis, collaborators shipped samples in one of three forms: frozen whole blood, isolated PBMCs, or DNA extracted from either of those sample types. The immunoSEQ Assay, a bias-controlled multiplex PCR, was used to amplify TCRbeta CDR3 regions from genomic DNA. In the source study's methods: The number of nucleated cells in each sample was estimated by amplification of reference gene primers within the assay. Sequence reads were collapsed and filtered to measure the absolute abundance of every unique TCRbeta CDR3 rearrangement. Productive Simpson clonality was computed per sample as the square root of Simpson's diversity index over productive rearrangements. This immuneACCESS table, as held by TCRdb, lists in-frame sequences with V and J called but not all clones. Of the missing ones, under half trace to an unresolved V gene in checked studies; the others have no known cause. For V, J and clone size, that table is used; D and trimming come from the DNA. This sample holds 88,000 or so clones; over 75% were observed only once. The top ten clones comprise roughly 12% of the sample.

CDR1 and CDR2, per the germline V gene (reference sequence), are GTSNPN and SVGIG. Spanning cysteine to phenylalanine, the CDR3 consists of 13 amino acids. Only the CDR3 portion is preserved as DNA: 39 bases, with reading frame beginning at the first base. V sheds 6 bases and J sheds 0 bases, leaving 11 bases between their ends. This entry belongs to a study of blood T cell repertoires in COVID-19 (dated by TCRdb to about 2020). Background for the entire study: The collaborator samples originated in the United States, Italy and Spain and spanned the acute and convalescent phases of COVID-19. Sample metadata almost always included a de-identified subject ID, COVID-19 status, age in years and sex. Deeply sampled blood TCRbeta repertoires from subjects exposed to, actively infected with, or recovered from COVID-19 were included in the dataset. Where available, HLA class I and class II types were obtained from metadata supplied by the sample provider rather than from assay-based typing. The repertoires were made available in a free public database intended to serve as a resource for research on the immune response to SARS-CoV-2. Samples came from the ongoing ImmuneRACE study (first 160 participants) plus 1,254 subjects from 6 global collaborators. The material from the prospective study consisted of cDNA or gDNA derived from T cells, B-cell-depleted T cells, or PBMCs. Paper-wide results and their limitations: The quantity of clinical and demographic metadata differed by source and by participant and was supplied without curation.

The source material was peripheral blood. The rearrangement joined TRBV30 to TRBJ1-2, with the D gene not confidently named. This TCR came from a man of 80 years or more with acute or convalescent COVID-19. Here is the DNA: TGTGCCTGCCACGCAGGATCTAACTATGGCTACACCTTC. The translation is CACHAGSNYGYTF.